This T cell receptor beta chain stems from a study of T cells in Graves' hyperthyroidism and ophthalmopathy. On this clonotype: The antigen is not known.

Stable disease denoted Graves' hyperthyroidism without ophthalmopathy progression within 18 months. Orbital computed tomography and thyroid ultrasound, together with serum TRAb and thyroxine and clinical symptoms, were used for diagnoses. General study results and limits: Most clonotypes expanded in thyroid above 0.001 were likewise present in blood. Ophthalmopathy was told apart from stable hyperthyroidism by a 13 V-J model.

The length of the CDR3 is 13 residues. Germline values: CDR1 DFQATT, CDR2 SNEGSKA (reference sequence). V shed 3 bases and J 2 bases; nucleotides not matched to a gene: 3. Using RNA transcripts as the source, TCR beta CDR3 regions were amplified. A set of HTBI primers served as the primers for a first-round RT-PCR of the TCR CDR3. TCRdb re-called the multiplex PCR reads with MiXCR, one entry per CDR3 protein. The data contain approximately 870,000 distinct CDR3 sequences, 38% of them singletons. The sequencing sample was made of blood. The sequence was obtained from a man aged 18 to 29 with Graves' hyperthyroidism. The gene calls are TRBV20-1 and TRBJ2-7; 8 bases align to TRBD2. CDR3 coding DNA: TGCAGTGCTAGCGGGAGGGACCCCTACGAGCAGTACTTC. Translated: CSASGRDPYEQYF.